These 5 T cell receptor beta chains were all obtained from the same sample, sequenced in a study of cytotoxic CD8 clonotypes in ibrutinib-treated CLL. Method: immunoSEQ multiplex PCR; TCRdb's copy keeps in-frame clones and lacks some. This table has over 100,000 clones, roughly 57% appearing once. Sequencing used PBMCs, obtained after 24 months of ibrutinib treatment. These receptors originate from a human donor with chronic lymphocytic leukemia.

The rearrangement uses TRBV2 and TRBJ2-7, with 7 bases lining up with TRBD1. The V gene end was trimmed by 6 bases and the J gene end by 2 bases; junction bases not matched to a gene: 10. The CDR3 is made up of 15 amino acids. CDR1 SNHLY and CDR2 FYNNEI come from the germline V gene. CDR3 DNA sequence: TGTGCCAGCAGAGACCGGGACAGTAGAGCCTACGAGCAGTACTTC. This sequence encodes CASRDRDSRAYEQYF.

The chain couples TRBV29-1 to TRBJ2-1, with D possibly matching TRBD2 (5 bases). Trimming removed 4 bases from V and 7 bases from J, with 8 bases in between. Germline assignment: CDR1 SQVTM and CDR2 ANQGSEA. The CDR3 length is 11 residues. As DNA, the CDR3 is TGCAGCGTTGTCCCGGGAAATGAGCAGTTCTTC. This translates into CSVVPGNEQFF.

This chain joins TRBV7-2 and TRBJ2-2; tentatively, D is TRBD2 (5 bases). The CDR3 runs 14 residues. Trimming stripped 6 bases from V and 6 bases from J, with 14 bases between. CDR1 and CDR2 from the germline V gene are SGHTA and FQGNSA. CDR3 sequence reads: CASRSGGSSGELFF. As DNA, the CDR3 is TGTGCCAGCAGAAGCGGTGGTTCCTCCGGGGAGCTGTTTTTT.

This clone was counted between two and nine times. The rearrangement links TRBV7-9 to TRBJ2-7; D is possibly TRBD1 or TRBD2 (5 bases each). The CDR3 runs to 13 residues. CDR1 is SEHNR and CDR2 is FQNEAQ in the germline V gene (reference sequence). V was pared by 4 bases and J by 0 bases, with 7 bases between. Here the CDR3 DNA reads TGTGCCAGCAGCTCTGGGGGCTCCTACGAGCAGTACTTC. Its translation: CASSSGGSYEQYF. The entire variable domain, with the rest obtained from reference TRBV7-9 and TRBJ2-7, is as follows: DTGVSQNPRHKITKRGQNVTFRCDPISEHNRLYWYRQTLGQGPEFLTYFQNEAQLEKSRLLSDRFSAERPKGSFSTLEIQRTEQGDSAMYLCASSSGGSYEQYFGPGTRLTVT.

V gene TRBV4-2 combines with J gene TRBJ2-1; 15 nucleotides match TRBD2. This CDR3 spans 16 amino acids. Germline V gene data show CDR1 as LGHNA and CDR2 as YNFKEQ. The V and J ends lost 2 bases and 15 bases, in that order; junction bases with no gene match: 11. The CDR3 coding sequence is TGTGCCAGCAGCCAACGACTCGGACTAGCGGGGGGGCCAAGGTTCTTC. It codes for CASSQRLGLAGGPRFF.